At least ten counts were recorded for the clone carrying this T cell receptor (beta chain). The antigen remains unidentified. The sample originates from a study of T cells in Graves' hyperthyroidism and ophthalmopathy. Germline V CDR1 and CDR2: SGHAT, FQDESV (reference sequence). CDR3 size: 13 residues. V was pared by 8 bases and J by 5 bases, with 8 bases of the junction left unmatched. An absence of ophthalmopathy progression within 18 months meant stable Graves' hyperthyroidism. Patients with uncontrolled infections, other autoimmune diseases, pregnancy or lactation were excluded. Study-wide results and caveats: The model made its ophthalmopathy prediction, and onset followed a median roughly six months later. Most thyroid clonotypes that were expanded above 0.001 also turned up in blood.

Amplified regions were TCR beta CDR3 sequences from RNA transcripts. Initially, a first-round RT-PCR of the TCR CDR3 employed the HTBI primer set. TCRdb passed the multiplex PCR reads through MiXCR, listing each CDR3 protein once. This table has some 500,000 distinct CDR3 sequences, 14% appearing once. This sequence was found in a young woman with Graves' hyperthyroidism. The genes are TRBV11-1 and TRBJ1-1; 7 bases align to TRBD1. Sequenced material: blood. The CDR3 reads CASGKGATTEAFF. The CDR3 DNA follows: TGTGCCAGCGGGAAGGGGGCAACGACTGAAGCTTTCTTT.